This paragraph covers one TCR beta chain sequence. The clone's antigen remains unknown. Base qualities are missing; no much larger clone stands one base away. These data come from a study of blood T cell repertoires in COVID-19 (dated by TCRdb to the early 2020s). About the full investigation: Samples from collaborators originated in the United States, Italy and Spain and spanned both the acute and convalescent phases of COVID-19. The material from the prospective study consisted of cDNA or gDNA derived from T cells, B-cell-depleted T cells, or PBMCs. Subjects who had been exposed to COVID-19, were actively infected with it, or had recovered from it provided the deeply sampled blood TCRbeta repertoires that made up the dataset. The repertoires were released in a freely available public database intended as a resource for research on the immune response to SARS-CoV-2. HLA class I and class II types, where available, came from metadata supplied by the sample provider rather than from assay-based typing. The samples were drawn from two sources: the first 160 participants of the ongoing ImmuneRACE study, and 1,200 or so subjects contributed by 6 global collaborators. Sample metadata almost always included a de-identified subject ID, COVID-19 status, age in years and sex.

Participants in the prospective study were enrolled through a virtual design, were aged roughly 18 to 100 years, and lived in roughly 24 United States geographic areas. To assign participants to cohorts, the prospective study relied on clinical history that participants themselves reported in a screening survey and a study questionnaire. Recovered participants in ImmuneRACE Cohort 3 were defined by two consecutive negative NP/OP PCR tests, clearance by a healthcare professional, or resolution of symptoms. In the prospective study, mobile phlebotomists collected whole blood, serum and a nasopharyngeal or oropharyngeal swab from each participant. Participants in the prospective study had the option to provide additional blood draws and questionnaires over a roughly two-month period. Blood samples from the prospective study were shipped frozen or at room temperature prior to DNA extraction. After removal of 3 bases from V and 0 bases from J, the junction retains 0 bases not matched to a gene. The cysteine opens and the phenylalanine closes a CDR3 of 14 amino acids. Kept here is only the CDR3 DNA, which spans 42 bases and is read in frame from base 1. Via the germline V gene, CDR1 is SNHLY and CDR2 FYNNEI.

TCRbeta CDR3 regions were amplified from genomic DNA by means of the immunoSEQ Assay, a bias-controlled multiplex PCR. The source study handled its data this way. Within the assay, amplification of reference gene primers was used to estimate how many nucleated cells each sample contained. To quantify the absolute abundance of each unique TCRbeta CDR3 rearrangement, sequence reads were collapsed and filtered. For each sample, productive Simpson clonality was calculated as the square root of Simpson's diversity index across productive rearrangements. Entries here come from immuneACCESS through TCRdb and include only in-frame sequences with V and J called. Some clones fail to appear in such tables; in the studies checked, an unresolved V gene covers under half of the shortfall, and the cause of the remainder is unknown. That table supplies the V and J calls and clone size; D and trimming were determined from the DNA. Within this sample are under 350,000 clones, with 90% of them counted one time only. The top ten hold roughly 2.5% of the sample.

What the authors observed across the whole study: How much clinical and demographic metadata was included differed by source and by participant, and the metadata was provided uncurated.

The specimen was PBMCs or T cells enriched from blood (not recorded which). This clonotype was sampled from a man between 60 and 75 years old who had recovered from COVID-19. The sequence joins TRBV2 to TRBJ2-3; 7 junctional bases match TRBD2. DNA sequence: TGTGCCAGCAGTGACGGGGGGAGCACAGATACGCAGTATTTT. This yields the protein CASSDGGSTDTQYF.